This TCR beta chain is drawn from a study of blood T cell repertoires in COVID-19. Overall study context: The samples span acute and convalescent COVID-19 from the United States, Italy and Spain. T cells, B-cell-depleted T cells, or PBMCs provided the cDNA or gDNA that served as material.

Which cohort a participant joined came from the clinical history participants gave. Cohort 3 recovery required two negative PCRs, clearance, or symptom resolution. The data were produced by immunoSEQ multiplex PCR, yet TCRdb's version contains in-frame clones alone and is incomplete. The profile shows a few hundred thousand clones, just under 90% of them singletons. In germline, CDR1 is KGHSH, CDR2 LQKENI. The CDR3 is 13 amino acids. V was trimmed by 10 bases and J by 5 bases, leaving 16 bases between them. The source material was PBMCs or T cells enriched from blood (not recorded which). The sequence derives from a woman aged 25 to 39 who had recovered from COVID-19. The rearrangement joins TRBV18 to TRBJ2-3, with D perhaps matching TRBD2 (5 bases). In nucleotides, the CDR3 is TGTGCCAACAGACTAACAGTGGGAGATACGCAGTATTTT. This gives the protein CANRLTVGDTQYF.